Following are 13 T cell receptor beta chains from one sample sequenced in a study of spatial heterogeneity in lung cancer. Study results and caveats: Tumoral mutation counts were tracked by counts of expanded intratumoral alpha and beta TCRs.

Time point described: sample taken at primary tumor resection. TCRdb passed the 5' RACE reads through MiXCR, listing each CDR3 protein once. The top ten clones hold 20% to 25% of a sample with approximately 3,500 distinct CDR3 sequences, 15% of them seen once. Antigen specificity for these receptors is unknown. Specimen: lung tumor tissue, collected at surgery. Receptors were obtained from a female donor with early-stage non-small cell lung cancer.

This clonotype is deemed medium-sized. The library was prepared for alpha chains; this beta chain is a stray read, so its frequency means little. The chain employs TRBV7-2 and TRBJ2-3; D remains ambiguous. Germline values: CDR1 SGHTA, CDR2 FQGNSA. V lost 1 base, J lost 10 bases, and 6 bases lay in between. The CDR3 length is 11 residues. The CDR3 is CASSLGTSQYF. The DNA for the CDR3 is TGTGCCAGCAGCTTAGGGACCTCGCAGTATTTT.

Points on this clonotype: This beta chain is an unintended read in a library built for alpha chains; its size means little. The chain recombines TRBV7-6 with TRBJ2-2; D may correspond to TRBD1 or TRBD2 (5 bases each). Trimming pared 7 bases from V and 8 bases from J, leaving 14 bases between. Per germline, CDR1 SGHVS and CDR2 FNYEAQ. This CDR3 is built from 13 residues. As DNA, the CDR3 is TGTGCCAGCATGAGGGGCAGGGCTGGGGAGCTGTTTTTT. Its translation: CASMRGRAGELFF.

This clonotype was detected a few times. Since the library was made to target alpha chains, this beta chain is a stray read and its abundance is not meaningful. The V and J genes are TRBV6-1 and TRBJ2-3; TRBD1 is a possible D gene (6 bases). Trimming pared 1 base from V and 5 bases from J, leaving 16 bases between. The CDR3 is 16 amino acids. Looked up from germline, CDR1 is MNHNS and CDR2 is SASEGT. CDR3 protein: CASSEGQGGSRDTQYF. CDR3 DNA sequence: TGTGCCAGCAGTGAAGGTCAAGGGGGTTCAAGAGATACGCAGTATTTT.

Turning to this clonotype: With the library built for alpha chains, this beta chain is off target and its frequency is not meaningful. The J gene is TRBJ1-2, the V gene TRBV7-2, with D maybe TRBD1 (5 bases). CDR3 length: 14 amino acids. Deletions cut 5 bases from V and 0 bases from J, with 10 bases between. The germline gives CDR1 SGHTA, CDR2 FQGNSA. CDR3: CASSLGHTNYGYTF. CDR3 nucleotides: TGTGCCAGCAGCCTTGGACATACTAACTATGGCTACACCTTC. The whole variable domain, remainder taken from reference TRBV7-2 and TRBJ1-2, is GAGVSQSPSNKVTEKGKDVELRCDPISGHTALYWYRQSLGQGLEFLIYFQGNSAPDKSGLPSDRFSAERTGGSVSTLTIQRTQQEDSAVYLCASSLGHTNYGYTFGSGTRLTVV.

About this clonotype itself: This beta chain is off target for a library built for alpha chains, so its abundance means little. The chain links TRBV20-1 to TRBJ2-3; D possibly matches TRBD1 or TRBD2 (5 bases each). Germline values: CDR1 DFQATT, CDR2 SNEGSKA (reference sequence). CDR3 length equals 14 residues. V lost 6 bases and J lost 7, with 20 bases in between. CDR3 in DNA: TGCAGTGCGGGGGAGCCGGGCGGGCAGCATACGCAGTATTTT. Translated: CSAGEPGGQHTQYF.

This clonotype was picked up many times. Within a library made for alpha chains, this beta chain is off target, and its count is uninformative. V is TRBV6-6 and J is TRBJ1-2; D unresolved. This CDR3 is 15 amino acids long. V lost 6 bases and J 1 base, leaving 15 bases between the germline ends. From germline, CDR1 is MNHNY and CDR2 SVGAGI (reference sequence). For the CDR3, the DNA is TGTGCCAGCAGCTCAGAAGAGAGGGTTAACTATGGCTACACCTTC. This sequence encodes CASSSEERVNYGYTF.

Sample share makes this clonotype medium-sized. This beta chain represents an off-target read in a library built for alpha chains; its size is of limited meaning. The chain couples TRBV5-1 to TRBJ2-5; 8 positions match TRBD1. There are 15 residues in the CDR3. Germline V CDR1 and CDR2: SGHRS, YFSETQ. V trimming: 5 bases; J trimming: 3 bases; junction bases outside the gene matches: 9. The CDR3 protein is CASRPFGQGKETQYF. The CDR3 DNA follows: TGCGCCAGCAGACCATTCGGACAGGGTAAAGAGACCCAGTACTTC. The entire variable domain, with the rest obtained from reference TRBV5-1 and TRBJ2-5, is as follows: KAGVTQTPRYLIKTRGQQVTLSCSPISGHRSVSWYQQTPGQGLQFLFEYFSETQRNKGNFPGRFSGRQFSNSRSEMNVSTLELGDSALYLCASRPFGQGKETQYFGPGTRLLVL.

The table lists this clonotype with many counts. This beta chain represents an off-target read in a library built for alpha chains; its size is of limited meaning. The J gene is TRBJ1-4, the V gene TRBV4-1, with 7 positions matching TRBD1. The germline CDR1 and CDR2 sequences are MGHRA and YSYEKL. J gave up 0 bases and V 1 base, and 5 bases lay outside the gene matches. This CDR3 comprises 17 residues. CDR3: CASSQADRAATNEKLFF. The CDR3 bases are TGCGCCAGCAGCCAAGCCGACAGGGCAGCAACTAATGAAAAACTGTTTTTT.

This clonotype came up a few times. This beta chain is a stray read from a library made for alpha chains; its abundance is not meaningful. The chain couples TRBV4-1 to TRBJ2-7; D gene unclear. Germline values: CDR1 MGHRA, CDR2 YSYEKL. V was cut by 0 bases and J by 7 bases, with 10 bases left in between. The length of the CDR3 is 13 residues. The chain's CDR3 is CASSQDLMGEQYF. The CDR3 bases are TGCGCCAGCAGCCAAGACCTCATGGGAGAGCAGTACTTC.

A word on this clonotype: The library was designed around alpha chains, so this beta chain is a stray read whose abundance carries little weight. The genes are TRBV25-1 and TRBJ1-1; D gene ambiguous. The CDR3 length is 12 residues. V lost 2 bases and J lost 1, with 2 bases in between. The germline CDR1 and CDR2 sequences are MGHDK and SYGVNS. DNA of the CDR3: TGTGCCAGCAGTGAAAGGAACACTGAAGCTTTCTTT. This encodes CASSERNTEAFF.

This clonotype is categorized as medium-sized. With the library built for alpha chains, this beta chain is off target and its frequency is not meaningful. This CDR3 reads CAWRPPGGHEQYF. CDR3 sequence (DNA): TGTGCCTGGAGGCCCCCGGGGGGGCACGAGCAGTACTTC. The gene calls are TRBV30 and TRBJ2-7, with 8 bases that match TRBD2. Trimming cost V 3 bases and J 5 bases; bases outside gene matches: 6. CDR3 length: 13 amino acids. Per germline, CDR1 GTSNPN and CDR2 SVGIG (reference sequence). Based on the CDR3 plus reference TRBV30 and TRBJ2-7, the full variable domain is SQTIHQWPATLVQPVGSPLSLECTVEGTSNPNLYWYRQAAGRGLQLLFYSVGIGQISSEVPQNLSASRPQDRQFILSSKKLLLSDSGFYLCAWRPPGGHEQYFGPGTRLTVT.

The table lists this clonotype with many counts. The library was designed around alpha chains, so this beta chain is a stray read whose abundance carries little weight. The rearrangement uses TRBV2 and TRBJ1-5; perhaps TRBD1 as D (5 bases). CDR1 and CDR2 (germline): SNHLY, FYNNEI. This CDR3 has 15 residues. With 10 bases removed from V and 0 bases from J, the gap between germline ends came to 16 bases. The CDR3 DNA follows: TGTGCCAAGCGGGGAGGGACGGATAGCAATCAGCCCCAGCATTTT. It encodes CAKRGGTDSNQPQHF. The variable domain in full, completed from reference TRBV2 and TRBJ1-5, reads EPEVTQTPSHQVTQMGQEVILRCVPISNHLYFYWYRQILGQKVEFLVSFYNNEISEKSEIFDDQFSVERPDGSNFTLKIRSTKLEDSAMYFCAKRGGTDSNQPQHFGDGTRLSIL.

A word on this clonotype: The library was designed around alpha chains, so this beta chain is a stray read whose abundance carries little weight. The rearrangement links TRBV27 to TRBJ2-7; the D is unclear. Germline CDR1 reads MNHEY; CDR2 reads SMNVEV (reference sequence). Trimming pared 6 bases from V and 0 bases from J, leaving 6 bases between. The CDR3 covers 12 residues. The CDR3 nucleotides read TGTGCCAGCAGCACGAGCTCCTACGAGCAGTACTTC. Translated, it gives CASSTSSYEQYF.